This T cell receptor beta chain was sequenced for a study of blood T cell repertoires in COVID-19. The CDR3 consists of 14 residues. Per the germline V gene, CDR1 is SGHNT and CDR2 is YENEEA. The V and J ends lost 3 bases and 1 base respectively, with 9 bases between them. Here immunoSEQ multiplex PCR was the method, and the copy in TCRdb shows in-frame clones only, minus some. Here the sample spans over 120,000 clones, 84% being singletons. The gene calls are TRBV11-3 and TRBJ1-1, with D maybe TRBD1 (5 bases). The specimen was peripheral blood. The clonotype comes from a human donor in a cohort sampled during active COVID-19. This CDR3 is CASSFGGTNTEAFF. Here the CDR3 DNA reads TGTGCCAGCAGCTTTGGGGGGACGAACACTGAAGCTTTCTTT.